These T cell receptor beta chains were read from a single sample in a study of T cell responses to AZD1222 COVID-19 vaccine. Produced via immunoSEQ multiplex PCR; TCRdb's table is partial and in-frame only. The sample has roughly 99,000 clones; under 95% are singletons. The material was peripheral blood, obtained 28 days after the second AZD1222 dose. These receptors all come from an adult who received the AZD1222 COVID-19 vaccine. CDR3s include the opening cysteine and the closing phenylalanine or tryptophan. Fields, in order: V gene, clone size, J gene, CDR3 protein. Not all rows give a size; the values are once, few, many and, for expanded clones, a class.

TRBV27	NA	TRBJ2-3	CASSYNLAPDTQYF
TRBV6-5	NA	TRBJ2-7	CASRVGGMSYEQYF
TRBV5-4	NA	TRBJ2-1	CASSVGAGSHEQFF
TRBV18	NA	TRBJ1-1	CASSPDSYTEAFF
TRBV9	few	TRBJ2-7	CASSPSSGSFEQYF
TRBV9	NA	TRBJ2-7	CASSVIPGSYEQYF
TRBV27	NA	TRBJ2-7	CASSSPPGTVPYEQYF
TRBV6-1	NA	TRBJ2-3	CASSELSDTQYF
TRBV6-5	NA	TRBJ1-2	CASSVGTDYGYTF
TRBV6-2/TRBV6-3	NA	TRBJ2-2	CASSPGLVSPGELFF
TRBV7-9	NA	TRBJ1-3	CASSLAAGLGNTIYF
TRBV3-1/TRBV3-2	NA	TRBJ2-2	CASSPTVTTGELFF
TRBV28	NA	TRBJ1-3	CASSLSGERGNTIYF
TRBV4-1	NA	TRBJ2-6	CASSQSQESSGANVLTF
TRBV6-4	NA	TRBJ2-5	CASSAQRGGLETQYF
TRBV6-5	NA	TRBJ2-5	CASSKDRQETQYF
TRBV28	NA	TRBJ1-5	CASSLKSRPQHF
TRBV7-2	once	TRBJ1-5	CASSSFKGAPFNQPQHF
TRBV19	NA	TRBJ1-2	CASQASDGYTF
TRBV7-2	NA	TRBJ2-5	CASSLAGLETQYF
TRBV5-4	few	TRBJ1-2	CASSLDRQGGYTF
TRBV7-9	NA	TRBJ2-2	CASSRGQGGTGELFF
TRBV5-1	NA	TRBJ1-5	CASSLLPDNQPQHF